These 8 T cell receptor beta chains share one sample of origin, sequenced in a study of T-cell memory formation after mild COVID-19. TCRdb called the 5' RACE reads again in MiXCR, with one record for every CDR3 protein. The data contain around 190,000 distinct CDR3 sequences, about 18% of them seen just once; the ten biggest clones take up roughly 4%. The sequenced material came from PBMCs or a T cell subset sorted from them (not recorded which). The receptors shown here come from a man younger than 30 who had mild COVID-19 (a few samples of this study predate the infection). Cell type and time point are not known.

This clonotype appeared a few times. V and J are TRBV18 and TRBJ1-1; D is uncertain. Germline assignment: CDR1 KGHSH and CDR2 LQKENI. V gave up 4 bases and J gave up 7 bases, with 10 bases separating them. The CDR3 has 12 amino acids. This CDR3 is CASSLAENEAFF. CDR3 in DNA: TGTGCCAGCTCACTCGCGGAAAATGAAGCTTTCTTT.

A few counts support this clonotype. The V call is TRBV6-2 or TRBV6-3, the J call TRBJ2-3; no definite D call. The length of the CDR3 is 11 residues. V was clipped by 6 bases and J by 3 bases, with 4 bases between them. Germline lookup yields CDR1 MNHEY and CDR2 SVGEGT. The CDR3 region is CASSWTDTQYF. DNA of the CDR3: TGTGCCAGCAGCTGGACAGATACGCAGTATTTT.

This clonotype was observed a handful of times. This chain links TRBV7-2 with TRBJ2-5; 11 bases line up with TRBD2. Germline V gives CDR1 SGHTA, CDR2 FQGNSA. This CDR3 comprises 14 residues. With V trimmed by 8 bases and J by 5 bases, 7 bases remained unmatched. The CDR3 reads CASRLAGGGETQYF. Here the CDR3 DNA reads TGTGCCAGCCGCCTAGCGGGGGGCGGGGAGACCCAGTACTTC. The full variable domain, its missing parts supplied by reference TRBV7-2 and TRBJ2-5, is GAGVSQSPSNKVTEKGKDVELRCDPISGHTALYWYRQSLGQGLEFLIYFQGNSAPDKSGLPSDRFSAERTGGSVSTLTIQRTQQEDSAVYLCASRLAGGGETQYFGPGTRLLVL.

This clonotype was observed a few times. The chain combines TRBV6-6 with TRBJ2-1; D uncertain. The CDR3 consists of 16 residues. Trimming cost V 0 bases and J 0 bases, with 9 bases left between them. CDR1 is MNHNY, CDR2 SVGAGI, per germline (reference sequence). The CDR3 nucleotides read TGTGCCAGCAGTTACTCAGGGTCCTACTCCTACAATGAGCAGTTCTTC. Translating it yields CASSYSGSYSYNEQFF.

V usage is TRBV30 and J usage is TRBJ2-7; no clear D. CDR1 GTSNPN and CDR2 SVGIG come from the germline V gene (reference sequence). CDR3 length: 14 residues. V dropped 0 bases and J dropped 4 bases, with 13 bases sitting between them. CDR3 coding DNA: TGTGCCTGGAGTGTCTGGGGATCCGTGTACGAGCAGTACTTC. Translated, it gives CAWSVWGSVYEQYF.

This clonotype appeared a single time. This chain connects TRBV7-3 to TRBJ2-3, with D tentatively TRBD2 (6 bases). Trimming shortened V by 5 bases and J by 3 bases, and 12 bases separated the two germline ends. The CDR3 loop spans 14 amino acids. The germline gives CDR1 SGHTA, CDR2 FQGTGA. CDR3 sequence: CASSTRGGTDTQYF. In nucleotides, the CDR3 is TGTGCCAGCAGCACGCGGGGCGGGACAGATACGCAGTATTTT.

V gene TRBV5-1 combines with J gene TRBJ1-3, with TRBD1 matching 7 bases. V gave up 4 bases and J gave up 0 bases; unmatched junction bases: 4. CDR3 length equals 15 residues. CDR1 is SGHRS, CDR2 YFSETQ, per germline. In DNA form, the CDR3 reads TGCGCCAGCAGCACAGGACAGGCCTCTGGAAACACCATATATTTT. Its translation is CASSTGQASGNTIYF.

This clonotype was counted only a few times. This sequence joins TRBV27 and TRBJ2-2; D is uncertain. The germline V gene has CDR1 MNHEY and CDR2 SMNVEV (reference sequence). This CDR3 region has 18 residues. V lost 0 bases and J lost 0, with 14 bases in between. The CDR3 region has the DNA TGTGCCAGCAGTTTATCTGCACGAGGTTACGCGAACACCGGGGAGCTGTTTTTT. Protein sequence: CASSLSARGYANTGELFF.